This paragraph covers one T cell receptor (beta chain) sequence. Source study methods: Amplified reference gene primers provided the basis for estimating nucleated cell counts. TCRdb keeps only in-frame clones here, not all; method: immunoSEQ multiplex PCR. The V and J calls and clone size are taken from that table; D and trimming were inferred from the DNA. The profile shows around 230,000 clones, roughly 85% of them singletons. This sample is drawn from a study of blood T cell repertoires in COVID-19. Study background: Sites across the United States, Italy and Spain contributed samples from acute and convalescent COVID-19. In each case, the material was cDNA or gDNA derived from T cells, B-cell-depleted T cells, or PBMCs.

Germline values: CDR1 SGHTA, CDR2 FQGNSA. The CDR3 is 17 amino acids. V lost 4 bases to trimming and J lost 1 base; unmatched junction nucleotides: 9. The receptor was isolated from a man aged 30 to 45 who had recovered from COVID-19. Sequences were obtained from peripheral blood. V usage is TRBV7-2 and J usage is TRBJ1-1, with 10 bases fitting TRBD1. The CDR3 here is CASSWLPGQGQNTEAFF. CDR3 nucleotide sequence: TGTGCCAGCAGCTGGCTGCCGGGACAGGGGCAGAACACTGAAGCTTTCTTT.